The clone carrying this T cell receptor beta chain came up many times. The antigen remains undetermined. The germline V and J ends were trimmed by 5 bases and 4 bases, with 15 bases remaining between them. CDR3 length: 14 amino acids. Germline V gives CDR1 SEHNR, CDR2 FQNEAQ (reference sequence). The data were obtained in a study of T cells in Graves' hyperthyroidism and ophthalmopathy. Study information: It was at initial diagnosis, before any treatment, that peripheral blood was collected.

Notes on the study in general: Blood also carried most thyroid clonotypes expanded above 0.001. Ophthalmopathy was told apart from stable hyperthyroidism by a 13 V-J model.

Clinical symptoms, serum thyroxine and TRAb, thyroid ultrasound and orbital computed tomography together formed the diagnostic basis. From RNA transcripts, TCR beta CDR3 regions were amplified. Initially, a first-round RT-PCR of the TCR CDR3 employed the HTBI primer set. A single record per CDR3 protein comes from TCRdb applying MiXCR to the multiplex PCR reads. The data contain 400,000 or so distinct CDR3 sequences, roughly an eighth of them singletons. This chain links TRBV7-9 with TRBJ2-7; D perhaps matches TRBD1 (5 bases). The TCR sequence derives from a man between 50 and 59 years old with Graves' ophthalmopathy. Specimen: blood. CDR3 bases: TGTGCCAGCAGCGCAAACAGGATGCTATACGAGCAGTACTTC. This translates into CASSANRMLYEQYF.